Each of the 21 T cell receptor beta chains below was sequenced from the same sample in a study of PD-L1 blockade in urothelial cancer. Only in-frame clones appear in the TCRdb table, and some are missing; sequencing was by immunoSEQ multiplex PCR. The sample carries some 87,000 clones, about nine tenths recorded once. The time point is: pretreatment peripheral blood. The input for sequencing was PBMCs, taken around atezolizumab (anti-PD-L1) treatment. The receptors here all came from a man in his sixties with urothelial cancer.

V gene TRBV5-6 combines with J gene TRBJ2-5; possibly TRBD2 for D (6 bases). Germline lookup yields CDR1 SGHDT and CDR2 YYEEEE. There are 15 residues in the CDR3. Between the trimmed V and J ends, which lost 1 base and 5 bases, there was a span of 15 bases. The DNA for the CDR3 is TGTGCCAGCAGCTTGATCCGGGAGAGGCGGGAGACCCAGTACTTC. This encodes CASSLIRERRETQYF. Based on the CDR3 plus reference TRBV5-6 and TRBJ2-5, the full variable domain is DAGVTQSPTHLIKTRGQQVTLRCSPKSGHDTVSWYQQALGQGPQFIFQYYEEEERQRGNFPDRFSGHQFPNYSSELNVNALLLGDSALYLCASSLIRERRETQYFGPGTRLLVL.

This chain connects TRBV7-9 to TRBJ2-5, with 8 bases that match TRBD2. J lost 5 bases, V lost 10 bases, and 3 bases had no gene match. The CDR3 loop spans 11 amino acids. Germline V gene sequence: CDR1 SEHNR, CDR2 FQNEAQ (reference sequence). In nucleotides, the CDR3 is TGTGCCATCCGCGGGGGGGAGACCCAGTACTTC. This sequence encodes CAIRGGETQYF.

The gene calls are TRBV5-4 and TRBJ2-3, with 8 positions matching TRBD2. The CDR3 has 18 residues. V gave up 4 bases and J gave up 2 bases; unmatched junction bases: 15. The germline gives CDR1 SGHNT, CDR2 YYREEE (reference sequence). The CDR3 loop reads CASSRGGFAILTTDTQYF. The DNA of the CDR3 is TGTGCCAGCAGCCGGGGGGGGTTCGCCATATTGACCACAGATACGCAGTATTTT.

J is TRBJ1-1 and V is TRBV5-4; 9 nucleotides match TRBD1. Germline lookup yields CDR1 SGHNT and CDR2 YYREEE (reference sequence). V trimming: 3 bases; J trimming: 6 bases; junction bases outside the gene matches: 0. The CDR3 runs 12 residues. CDR3 region: CASSWTGAEAFF. The CDR3 nucleotides are TGTGCCAGCAGCTGGACAGGGGCTGAAGCTTTCTTT.

The V gene is TRBV13, the J gene TRBJ2-3; 7 nucleotides align to TRBD2. Losses at the gene ends were 9 bases for V and 1 base for J; bases not matched to a gene: 10. Germline V gives CDR1 PRHDT, CDR2 FYEKMQ (reference sequence). CDR3 length: 15 amino acids. CDR3 DNA sequence: TGTGCCAGTTGCGGGAGAGGGCGCGGCACAGATACGCAGTATTTT. Translating it yields CASCGRGRGTDTQYF.

This chain links TRBV6-1 with TRBJ1-5; D is possibly TRBD1 (6 bases). The DNA end is a closer match to TRBJ2-3, so the J assignment may be wrong. The CDR3 sequence is 14 residues long. In germline, CDR1 is MNHNS, CDR2 SASEGT. CDR3 sequence (DNA): TGTGCCAGCAGTGCTAAAGGGGGTAGCCAGCCCCAGTATTTT. This translates into CASSAKGGSQPQYF.

The CDR3 DNA reads as TGTGCCAGCACCCACCCGGAGCGGGAGCAGTTCTTC. Amino acids: CASTHPEREQFF. The rearrangement links TRBV28 to TRBJ2-1; perhaps TRBD2 as D (5 bases). The germline V gene encodes CDR1 MDHEN and CDR2 SYDVKM. The CDR3 is made up of 12 amino acids. Trimming shortened V by 7 bases and J by 10 bases, and 14 bases separated the two germline ends.

The chain has TRBV5-6 and TRBJ1-3; D is possibly TRBD1 (5 bases). Trimming pared 7 bases from V and 2 bases from J, leaving 16 bases between. Per germline, CDR1 SGHDT and CDR2 YYEEEE. The CDR3 is made up of 15 amino acids. This CDR3 reads CASGAVWETGNTIYF. DNA for the CDR3: TGTGCCAGCGGGGCGGTATGGGAAACTGGAAACACCATATATTTT.

This clone showed up many times. The CDR3 coding sequence is TGCGCCAGCAGCCAGACTAGCGGGTCGTTACCTTACAATGAGCAGTTCTTC. It yields the protein CASSQTSGSLPYNEQFF. The chain combines TRBV4-1 with TRBJ2-1; 10 positions match TRBD2. Germline CDR1 and CDR2: MGHRA and YSYEKL. V gave up 3 bases and J gave up 4 bases; unmatched junction bases: 9. The CDR3 runs to 17 residues.

This clone came up a few times. Other DNA sequences in this specimen translate into the identical CDR3. This rearrangement joins TRBV9 to TRBJ1-5, with D unclear. The CDR3 runs 15 residues. Germline CDR1 is SGDLS and CDR2 is YYNGEE. V lost 2 bases to trimming and J lost 4 bases, with 13 bases between them. The CDR3 here is CASSVDPGRNQPQHF. CDR3 DNA: TGTGCCAGCAGCGTTGACCCTGGGAGGAATCAGCCCCAGCATTTT.

This chain connects TRBV27 to TRBJ2-7, with D tentatively TRBD1 (6 bases). The V and J ends lost 3 bases and 0 bases respectively, with 12 bases between them. This CDR3 spans 15 amino acids. Germline assignment: CDR1 MNHEY and CDR2 SMNVEV (reference sequence). CDR3 DNA sequence: TGTGCCAGCAGTTTTGGGGGCCCTAACTCCTACGAGCAGTACTTC. Translating it yields CASSFGGPNSYEQYF.

J is TRBJ1-1 and V is TRBV19, with 10 bases that match TRBD1. The length of the CDR3 is 16 residues. J was trimmed by 1 base and V by 5 bases; bases with no gene match: 7. Germline CDR1 reads LNHDA; CDR2 reads SQIVND (reference sequence). The CDR3: CASSPRTGGENTEAFF. DNA of the CDR3: TGTGCCAGTAGTCCGCGGACAGGGGGTGAGAACACTGAAGCTTTCTTT.

The chain carries TRBV6-5 and TRBJ2-7, with D perhaps TRBD2 (5 bases). CDR3 length: 14 residues. Between the trimmed V and J ends, which lost 10 bases and 4 bases, there was a span of 20 bases. From germline, CDR1 is MNHEY and CDR2 SVGAGI. CDR3 sequence reads: CATARLNSGYEQYF. CDR3 DNA sequence: TGTGCCACCGCCCGGCTTAACAGCGGTTACGAGCAGTACTTC.

The chain carries TRBV18 and TRBJ2-4; 10 bases are shared with TRBD1. This CDR3 is built from 18 residues. Per the germline V gene, CDR1 is KGHSH and CDR2 is LQKENI. The junction had 11 bases not matched to a gene; V was cut back by 1 base and J by 5 bases. The CDR3 protein is CASSPLLGTGVIENIQYF. The DNA of the CDR3 is TGTGCCAGCTCACCACTGCTGGGGACAGGGGTTATCGAAAACATTCAGTACTTC.

This sequence joins TRBV4-1 and TRBJ1-2, with 8 bases aligning to TRBD1. The germline V gene encodes CDR1 MGHRA and CDR2 YSYEKL. The CDR3 length is 14 residues. J lost 6 bases, V lost 4 bases, and 7 bases had no gene match. CDR3 bases: TGCGCCAGCAGCCGCCAAACAGGGGGAGATGGCTACACCTTC. Translation gives CASSRQTGGDGYTF.

The V and J genes are TRBV25-1 and TRBJ2-5; D unclear. Germline CDR1 and CDR2: MGHDK and SYGVNS. V was clipped by 2 bases and J by 1 base, with 17 bases between them. The CDR3 totals 17 residues. This chain's CDR3 is CASSERSVSLPQETQYF. The CDR3 nucleotides read TGTGCCAGCAGTGAACGGTCCGTGTCCCTTCCCCAAGAGACCCAGTACTTC.

The chain recombines TRBV6-5 with TRBJ1-3; TRBD1 matches 8 bases. Germline CDR1 is MNHEY and CDR2 is SVGAGI. The CDR3 spans 15 residues. With V trimmed by 5 bases and J by 2 bases, 5 bases remained unmatched. The CDR3 here is CASSPDRVTGNTIYF. The CDR3 DNA reads TGTGCCAGCAGTCCGGACAGGGTTACTGGAAACACCATATATTTT.

This rearrangement joins TRBV6-4 to TRBJ1-4; the match to TRBD1 covers 7 bases. V lost 6 bases, J lost 7 bases, and 23 bases stayed unmatched. The CDR3 is 19 residues long. Looked up from germline, CDR1 is MRHNA and CDR2 is SNTAGT. CDR3 in amino acids: CASRGVRQGLGKCGEKLFF. CDR3 DNA: TGTGCCAGCAGGGGTGTTAGACAGGGTTTAGGAAAGTGTGGTGAAAAACTGTTTTTT.

This rearrangement joins TRBV7-9 to TRBJ1-3; TRBD1 might be the D (5 bases). Germline V gene sequence: CDR1 SEHNR, CDR2 FQNEAQ (reference sequence). V lost 5 bases and J 0 bases, leaving 20 bases between the germline ends. The CDR3 has 18 amino acids. As DNA, the CDR3 is TGTGCCAGCAGCCCCGGTTTGGGCGGGACCTACTCTGGAAACACCATATATTTT. Amino acids: CASSPGLGGTYSGNTIYF.

Only a few counts were recorded for this clone. The CDR3 nucleotides are TGTGCCAGCAGCAAAGGCGGGAGTGACAGCCCTAACTATGGCTACACCTTC. Protein product: CASSKGGSDSPNYGYTF. The J gene is TRBJ1-2, the V gene TRBV21-1. TRBV21-1 counts as a pseudogene. The CDR3 totals 17 residues.

This chain links TRBV28 with TRBJ2-7; D is possibly TRBD2 (6 bases). In germline, CDR1 is MDHEN, CDR2 SYDVKM. The ends were cut back, 8 bases at V and 2 bases at J, with 16 bases in the middle. This CDR3 has 14 amino acids. The CDR3 loop is CASSREIPPYEQYF. In DNA form, the CDR3 reads TGTGCCAGCTCCCGGGAGATCCCTCCCTACGAGCAGTACTTC.